One and the same sample provided the 24 T cell receptor beta chains below, sequenced in a study of CD8 T cells in Susac syndrome (dated by TCRdb to between 2017 and 2020). The receptor library was made with the immunoSEQ multiplex PCR assay. RNA was extracted using the RNeasy kit, and roughly 0.5 to 1 microgram was reverse transcribed with random hexamers. The public reads were run again by TCRdb, first through fastp at Q25 and then through MiXCR, and only productive beta chains were kept. Rows merge per CDR3 protein into single entries with the most common DNA and genes. A total of around 59,000 distinct CDR3 sequences appear in this sample, just over 90% of them only once. Roughly 0.2% of the sample comes from the top ten. Sequenced sample: CD8+ T cells from PBMCs. All receptors come from a human donor in good health.

The CDR3 spells CSAKGPEEAGELFF. In DNA, the CDR3 is TGCAGTGCTAAAGGACCCGAAGAAGCCGGGGAGCTGTTTTTT. This chain connects TRBV20-1 to TRBJ2-2; D gene uncertain. Germline lookup yields CDR1 DFQATT and CDR2 SNEGSKA (reference sequence). V was pared by 4 bases and J by 6 bases, with 15 bases between. The CDR3 runs 14 residues.

The rearrangement links TRBV2 to TRBJ2-2; D possibly corresponds to TRBD2 (5 bases). The V and J ends lost 3 bases and 5 bases respectively, with 19 bases between them. CDR1 is SNHLY and CDR2 is FYNNEI in the germline V gene. This CDR3 has 17 residues. The CDR3 region has the DNA TGTGCCAGCAGTGAGGACTCAACCTGGCTGTCTACCGGGGAGCTGTTTTTT. This sequence encodes CASSEDSTWLSTGELFF.

The V call is TRBV9, the J call TRBJ1-3, with 7 bases matching TRBD1. The CDR3 is 16 residues long. Germline-derived CDR1 and CDR2 are SGDLS and YYNGEE. Unmatched junction bases numbered 5, after V lost 2 bases and J lost 0 bases. As DNA, the CDR3 is TGTGCCAGCAGCGTCACAGGGGAGGCCTCTGGAAACACCATATATTTT. Protein: CASSVTGEASGNTIYF.

V gene TRBV6-6 combines with J gene TRBJ1-1, with D unresolved. V dropped 2 bases and J dropped 4 bases, with 5 bases sitting between them. CDR1 MNHNY and CDR2 SVGAGI come from the germline V gene (reference sequence). CDR3 length: 12 residues. Here the CDR3 DNA reads TGTGCCAGCAGTTACACTGCCACTGAAGCTTTCTTT. As protein: CASSYTATEAFF.

The rearrangement uses TRBV6-6 and TRBJ2-7; D remains ambiguous. Germline loops: CDR1 MNHNY, CDR2 SVGAGI (reference sequence). The V end lost 5 bases, the J end lost 6 bases, and 17 bases lay between the germline ends. This CDR3 spans 14 amino acids. In DNA form, the CDR3 reads TGTGCCAGCAGTCAAGCTGTAGGAATGGCCGAGCAGTACTTC. This translates into CASSQAVGMAEQYF.

The genes are TRBV7-9 and TRBJ1-1; D call uncertain. The CDR3 has 13 amino acids. Germline V gene data show CDR1 as SEHNR and CDR2 as FQNEAQ (reference sequence). V shed 3 bases and J shed 1 base, with 6 bases lying between them. The CDR3 DNA sequence: TGTGCCAGCAGCTTTACGGGGAACACTGAAGCTTTCTTT. Protein product: CASSFTGNTEAFF.

V gene TRBV4-3 combines with J gene TRBJ2-6; no definite D call. This CDR3 comprises 15 residues. CDR1 is LGHNA and CDR2 is YSLEER in the germline V gene. V lost 1 base and J 0 bases, leaving 4 bases between the germline ends. In DNA, the CDR3 is TGCGCCAGCAGCCAAGGTTCCTCTGGGGCCAACGTCCTGACTTTC. As protein: CASSQGSSGANVLTF.

The CDR3 is CASSLLAGGTDTQYF. The CDR3 DNA follows: TGTGCCAGCAGCTTGCTAGCGGGGGGGACAGATACGCAGTATTTT. The chain joins TRBV5-4 to TRBJ2-3; TRBD2 matches at 12 bases. Trimming removed 1 base from V and 3 bases from J; junction bases left unmatched: 0. This CDR3 has 15 residues. Germline V lookup: CDR1 SGHNT, CDR2 YYREEE (reference sequence).

The chain carries TRBV7-7 and TRBJ2-1; 9 bases fit TRBD1. This CDR3 has 15 residues. The germline gives CDR1 SSHAT, CDR2 FNYEAQ (reference sequence). J gave up 0 bases and V 5 bases, and 2 bases lay outside the gene matches. The CDR3 bases are TGTGCCAGCAGCCTGGGACAGGGCTCCTACAATGAGCAGTTCTTC. This encodes CASSLGQGSYNEQFF.

This chain's CDR3 is CASSQDRPRGYRAYNEQFF. As DNA, the CDR3 is TGTGCCAGCAGCCAAGATCGACCCCGTGGCTACAGAGCCTACAATGAGCAGTTCTTC. This chain uses TRBV3-1 with TRBJ2-1; D unclear. This CDR3 has 19 residues. The V end lost 0 bases, the J end lost 2 bases, and 20 bases lay between the germline ends. Germline V gives CDR1 LGHDT, CDR2 YNNKEL (reference sequence).

This chain links TRBV4-3 with TRBJ2-7; D possibly corresponds to TRBD2 (7 bases). From germline, CDR1 is LGHNA and CDR2 YSLEER. The V gene lost 2 bases and the J gene lost 0 bases, with 14 bases spanning the gap. This CDR3 region has 16 residues. The CDR3 is CASSQTWGGTSYEQYF. DNA for the CDR3: TGCGCCAGCAGCCAAACTTGGGGGGGCACCTCCTACGAGCAGTACTTC.

This chain links TRBV3-1 with TRBJ2-2; no clear D. V gave up 0 bases and J gave up 7 bases, with 12 bases separating them. CDR3 length: 15 residues. The V gene's germline CDR1 is LGHDT and CDR2 YNNKEL (reference sequence). The CDR3 loop reads CASSQDGGWGGELFF. In DNA, the CDR3 is TGTGCCAGCAGCCAAGATGGTGGTTGGGGCGGGGAGCTGTTTTTT.

The rearrangement links TRBV20-1 to TRBJ2-7, with TRBD1 matching 8 bases. V was pared by 5 bases and J by 3 bases, with 9 bases of the junction left unmatched. The CDR3 has 14 residues. The germline V gene has CDR1 DFQATT and CDR2 SNEGSKA (reference sequence). The CDR3 region is CSAFDRGPIYEQYF. CDR3 in DNA: TGCAGTGCTTTTGACAGGGGCCCGATCTACGAGCAGTACTTC.

The rearrangement links TRBV13 to TRBJ2-3; D not certain. This CDR3 has 12 residues. V lost 5 bases and J 5 bases, leaving 8 bases between the germline ends. From germline, CDR1 is PRHDT and CDR2 FYEKMQ (reference sequence). DNA for the CDR3: TGTGCCAGCAGCCCGTTTGGAGATACGCAGTATTTT. Translating it yields CASSPFGDTQYF.

The genes are TRBV12-3 or TRBV12-4 and TRBJ2-5; D is possibly TRBD1 (6 bases). Trimming took off 5 bases at V and 2 bases at J, with 6 bases between the two ends. This CDR3 is built from 12 residues. The CDR3 reads CASSQGQETQYF. In nucleotides, the CDR3 is TGTGCCAGCAGTCAGGGGCAAGAGACCCAGTACTTC.

This chain uses TRBV5-4 with TRBJ2-7, with TRBD1 identical over 7 bases. The CDR3 is made up of 14 amino acids. Germline values: CDR1 SGHNT, CDR2 YYREEE (reference sequence). V was clipped by 5 bases and J by 0 bases; unmatched bases: 5. The CDR3: CASSQTGTSYEQYF. CDR3 in DNA: TGTGCCAGCAGTCAGACAGGGACCTCCTACGAGCAGTACTTC.

The chain has TRBV11-1 and TRBJ2-1; TRBD2 agrees at 8 bases. Trimming removed 5 bases from V and 11 bases from J; junction bases left unmatched: 14. The V gene's germline CDR1 is SGHAT and CDR2 FQDESV (reference sequence). The CDR3 contains 15 residues. The CDR3 DNA is TGTGCCAGCAGCCGGGATAGGCTAGCGGGTCTTAAGCAGTTCTTC. Translated, it gives CASSRDRLAGLKQFF.

The chain couples TRBV10-3 to TRBJ2-3; 11 bases line up with TRBD2. V was pared by 0 bases and J by 1 base, with 6 bases of the junction left unmatched. Germline-derived CDR1 and CDR2 are ENHRY and SYGVKD. This CDR3 contains 18 residues. The CDR3 protein is CAISESAGTSGRTDTQYF. In DNA form, the CDR3 reads TGTGCCATCAGTGAGTCGGCCGGGACTAGCGGACGCACAGATACGCAGTATTTT.

CDR3 sequence: CASSLFPGEWAYGYTF. The DNA of the CDR3 is TGCGCCAGCAGCTTGTTCCCAGGGGAATGGGCTTATGGCTACACCTTC. V is TRBV5-1 and J is TRBJ1-2, with D possibly matching TRBD1 (6 bases). This CDR3 contains 16 residues. Trimming pared 1 base from V and 5 bases from J, leaving 18 bases between. CDR1 and CDR2 (germline): SGHRS, YFSETQ. The full variable domain, rest sourced from reference TRBV5-1 and TRBJ1-2, is KAGVTQTPRYLIKTRGQQVTLSCSPISGHRSVSWYQQTPGQGLQFLFEYFSETQRNKGNFPGRFSGRQFSNSRSEMNVSTLELGDSALYLCASSLFPGEWAYGYTFGSGTRLTVV.

The rearrangement links TRBV2 to TRBJ2-3; D is possibly TRBD1 or TRBD2 (5 bases each). CDR3 length equals 15 residues. V was shortened by 6 bases and J by 6 bases, with 19 bases between the two germline ends. Germline values: CDR1 SNHLY, CDR2 FYNNEI. In nucleotides, the CDR3 is TGTGCCAGCAGGGGACGAGGGGTGCTGTTGGATACGCAGTATTTT. Translated: CASRGRGVLLDTQYF.

CDR3 sequence reads: CASSLDSRGNTIYF. For the CDR3, the DNA is TGTGCCAGCAGCTTGGATTCCAGGGGGAACACCATATATTTT. V usage is TRBV5-6 and J usage is TRBJ1-3, with 7 bases aligning to TRBD1. This CDR3 region has 14 residues. The germline V gene has CDR1 SGHDT and CDR2 YYEEEE. Losses at the gene ends were 0 bases for V and 7 bases for J; bases not matched to a gene: 4.

V is TRBV6-6 and J is TRBJ2-1; D may correspond to TRBD1 or TRBD2 (5 bases each). Looked up from germline, CDR1 is MNHNY and CDR2 is SVGAGI (reference sequence). There are 14 residues in the CDR3. Trimming removed 2 bases from V and 4 bases from J, with 9 bases in between. CDR3 sequence: CASSYVGAYNEQFF. The CDR3 coding sequence is TGTGCCAGCAGTTACGTCGGGGCGTACAATGAGCAGTTCTTC.

V and J are TRBV2 and TRBJ2-3, with 9 nucleotides matching TRBD2. CDR3 length: 15 amino acids. Germline CDR1 SNHLY, CDR2 FYNNEI. The V gene end was trimmed by 2 bases and the J gene end by 6 bases; junction bases not matched to a gene: 6. The DNA of the CDR3 is TGTGCCAGCAGTGAACTGGGCGGGGGGGACGATACGCAGTATTTT. Amino acid sequence: CASSELGGGDDTQYF.

The CDR3 spells CASSSGQGAQYF. As DNA, the CDR3 is TGTGCCAGCAGTTCAGGACAGGGGGCCCAGTACTTC. This chain joins TRBV12-3 or TRBV12-4 and TRBJ2-5; 10 bases line up with TRBD1. J was trimmed by 9 bases and V by 4 bases; bases with no gene match: 2. CDR3 length: 12 amino acids.